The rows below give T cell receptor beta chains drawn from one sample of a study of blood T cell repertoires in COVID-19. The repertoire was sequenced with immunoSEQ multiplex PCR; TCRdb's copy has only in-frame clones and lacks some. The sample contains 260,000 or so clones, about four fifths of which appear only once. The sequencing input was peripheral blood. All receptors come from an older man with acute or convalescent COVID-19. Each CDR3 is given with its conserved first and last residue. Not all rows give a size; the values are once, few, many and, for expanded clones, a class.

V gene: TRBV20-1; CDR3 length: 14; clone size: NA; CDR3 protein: CSASQVSFTYEQYF
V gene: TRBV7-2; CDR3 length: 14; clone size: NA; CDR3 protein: CASSLGPGLNTIYF
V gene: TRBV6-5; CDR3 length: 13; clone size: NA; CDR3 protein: CASSRPLEPVQYF
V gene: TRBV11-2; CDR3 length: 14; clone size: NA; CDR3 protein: CASSQSLDTHEQYF
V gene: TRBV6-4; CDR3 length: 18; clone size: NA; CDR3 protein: CASSGGGVRTGRMHEQFF
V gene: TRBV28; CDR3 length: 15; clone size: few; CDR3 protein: CASAMGQGKTYEQYF
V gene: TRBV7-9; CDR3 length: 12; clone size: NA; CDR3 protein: CASSRDLETQYF
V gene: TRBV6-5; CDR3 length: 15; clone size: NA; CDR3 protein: CASSSGVLRTDTQYF
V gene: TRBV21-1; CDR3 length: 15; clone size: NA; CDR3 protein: CATTGLKLINSPLHF
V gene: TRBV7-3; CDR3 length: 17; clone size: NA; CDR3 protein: CASSRTSGTPLRNEQFF
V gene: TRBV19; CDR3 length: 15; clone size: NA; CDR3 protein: CASSIRQGMGQPQHF
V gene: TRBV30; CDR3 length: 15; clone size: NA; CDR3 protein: CAWRGGVSSYNEQFF
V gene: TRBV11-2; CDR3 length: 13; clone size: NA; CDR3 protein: CASSQSLRGLQYF
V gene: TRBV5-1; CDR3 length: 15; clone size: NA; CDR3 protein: CASSLASGGYNEQFF
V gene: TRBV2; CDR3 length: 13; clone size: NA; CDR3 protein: CARSGRVAETQYF
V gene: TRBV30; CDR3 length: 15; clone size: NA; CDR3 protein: CAWSRTGTGTQPQHF
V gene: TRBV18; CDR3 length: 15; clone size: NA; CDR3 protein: CASSPPPSAQETQYF
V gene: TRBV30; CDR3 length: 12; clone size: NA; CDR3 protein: CAWRQVYSPLHF
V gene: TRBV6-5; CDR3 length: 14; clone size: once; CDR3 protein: CASRLAPNPTEQYF
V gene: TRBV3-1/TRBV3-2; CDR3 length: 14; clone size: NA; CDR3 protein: CASSQAGGEYEQYF
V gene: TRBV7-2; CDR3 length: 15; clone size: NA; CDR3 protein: CASSPSSGASYEQYF
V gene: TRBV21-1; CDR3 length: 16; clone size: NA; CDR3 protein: CASSSSPGGGHQPQHF
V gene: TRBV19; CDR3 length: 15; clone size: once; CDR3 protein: CASSIVTGGEYEQYF
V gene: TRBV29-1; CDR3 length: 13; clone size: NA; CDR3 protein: CSIGTRDAGELFF
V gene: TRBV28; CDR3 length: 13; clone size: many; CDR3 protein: CASSRQANQPQHF
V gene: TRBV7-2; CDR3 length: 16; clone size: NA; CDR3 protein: CASSLAEPTGPYEQYF
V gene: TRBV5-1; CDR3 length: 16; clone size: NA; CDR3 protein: CASSLPTGTNKETQYF
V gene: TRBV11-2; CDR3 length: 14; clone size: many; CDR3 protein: CASSESSYHEKLFF
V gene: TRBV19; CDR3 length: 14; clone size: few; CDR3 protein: CASGTAFSNQPQHF
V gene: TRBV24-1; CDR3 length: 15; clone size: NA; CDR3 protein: CATSDSTSGIWEQYF
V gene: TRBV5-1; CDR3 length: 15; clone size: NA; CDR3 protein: CASSLGTKNTGELFF
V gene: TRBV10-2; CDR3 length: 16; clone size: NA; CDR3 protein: CASSESMAGGNNEQFF
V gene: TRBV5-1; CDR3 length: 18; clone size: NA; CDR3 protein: CASSGLPETGVYGYEQYF
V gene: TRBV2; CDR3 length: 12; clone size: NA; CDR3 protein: CASSISSYEQYF